This T cell receptor (beta chain) was profiled in a study of cytomegalovirus exposure and HLA in healthy donors. In the study overall: An early data release held 79 million or so unique TCRs from HLA-typed donors.

Study-level results: Previously analyzed data showed that most TCR beta V segments were productive at a frequency of about 87% or about 30%. It was 150 to 200 TCR beta chains that were listed as cytomegalovirus-associated. What was likely a sequencing artifact was a cluster of highly shared sequence variants.

Regarding this clone: Its antigen is not identified.

In the PCR, 60 Vbeta and 13 Jbeta primers were used. The assay was immunoSEQ multiplex PCR, and TCRdb's table has in-frame clones only and misses some. The sample records 150,000 to 200,000 clones, 80% being singletons. The TCR comes from a woman aged 40-49 years in good health and CMV-seronegative. The sequenced sample consisted of PBMCs.

The CDR3 bases are TGTGCCAGCGGGGTGAACGGGAACTACAATGAGCAGTTCTTC. It encodes CASGVNGNYNEQFF. V and J are TRBV6-5 and TRBJ2-1, with a possible D match to TRBD2 (5 bases). The CDR3 length is 14 residues. V lost 8 bases and J lost 3, with 14 bases in between. Germline CDR1 is MNHEY and CDR2 is SVGAGI.